This section outlines one T cell receptor (beta chain) sequence together with its context. What it binds is not known. Germline assignment: CDR1 MNHEY and CDR2 SMNVEV (reference sequence). The CDR3 length is 15 residues. The V end lost 7 bases, the J end lost 5 bases, and 21 bases lay between the germline ends. Assay: immunoSEQ multiplex PCR; the TCRdb copy retains only in-frame clones and omits some. This table holds approximately 140,000 clones, 80% to 95% found once. The entry originates in a study of T cell responses to AZD1222 COVID-19 vaccine. The study, taken as a whole, reports: The repertoires were collected only after the peak T cell response.

The TCR was taken from an adult in good health. The source material was peripheral blood, sampled on day 0 of AZD1222 vaccination. The chain links TRBV27 to TRBJ2-7; TRBD2 is a possible D gene (6 bases). The CDR3 sequence: CASKEGRGPSDEQYF. The CDR3 bases are TGTGCCAGCAAGGAGGGACGAGGGCCAAGTGACGAGCAGTACTTC.